Below, 5 T cell receptor beta chains from the same sample are listed, as sequenced in a study of blood T cells in healthy people across ages. A J-beta primer mix and a sample-barcoded 5' primer were used in a second PCR of about 6 to 12 cycles. TCRdb reprocessed the 5' RACE reads with MiXCR, giving one entry per CDR3 protein. The table shows some 1.5 million distinct CDR3 sequences, with approximately 42% occurring only once. Sequencing was carried out using blood. The source is a woman between 18 and 30 years old in good health.

The chain carries TRBV28 and TRBJ2-3, with D possibly TRBD2 on 5 matching bases. V was clipped by 5 bases and J by 4 bases, with 13 bases between them. Germline CDR1 is MDHEN and CDR2 is SYDVKM. The CDR3 is 14 residues long. This CDR3 reads CASSPGSRPDTQYF. CDR3 bases: TGTGCCAGCAGTCCGGGATCCCGACCAGATACGCAGTATTTT.

Only a few counts were recorded for this clonotype. The chain has TRBV29-1 and TRBJ2-3; D might be TRBD1 (6 bases). The V gene lost 6 bases and the J gene lost 0 bases, with 13 bases spanning the gap. Germline loops: CDR1 SQVTM, CDR2 ANQGSEA. The CDR3 is made up of 14 amino acids. The CDR3 loop reads CSVLHQGSTDTQYF. The CDR3 nucleotides are TGCAGCGTCCTCCACCAGGGGAGCACAGATACGCAGTATTTT.

The chain carries TRBV7-8 and TRBJ2-7; tentative D call: TRBD2 (5 bases). Germline CDR1 and CDR2: SGHVS and FQNEAQ. The CDR3 loop spans 16 amino acids. Trimming stripped 5 bases from V and 1 base from J, with 18 bases between. The CDR3 nucleotides are TGTGCCAGCAGCCGAGTTATGGGGAGAACATCCTACGAGCAGTACTTC. This gives the protein CASSRVMGRTSYEQYF.

This clonotype was detected a few times. V and J are TRBV3-1 and TRBJ2-7, with D possibly matching TRBD1 (6 bases). V lost 5 bases to trimming and J lost 7 bases, with 9 bases between them. Germline CDR1 reads LGHDT; CDR2 reads YNNKEL (reference sequence). The CDR3 totals 11 residues. CDR3 loop: CASSRGSEQYF. Written as DNA, the CDR3 is TGTGCCAGCAGCAGGGGGTCGGAGCAGTACTTC.

The V call is TRBV7-9, the J call TRBJ1-4, with 9 bases identical to TRBD1. Looked up from germline, CDR1 is SEHNR and CDR2 is FQNEAQ (reference sequence). V shed 4 bases, J shed 4 bases, and the junction held 7 bases outside the gene matches. The CDR3 length is 16 residues. In DNA, the CDR3 is TGTGCCAGCAGCTGGGGGGACAGGGATAGTAATGAAAAACTGTTTTTT. This encodes CASSWGDRDSNEKLFF.